One T cell receptor beta chain is described in this entry. The antigen remains unidentified. Sequenced with the Oncomine TCR Beta short-read assay was DNA taken from cultured CD4+ T cells. From the PCR reads, TCRdb called clonotypes with MiXCR, one entry per CDR3 protein. The table includes over 5,500 distinct CDR3 sequences, 52% detected once. The CDR3 loop spans 12 amino acids. Germline V gene sequence: CDR1 SEHNR, CDR2 FQNEAQ (reference sequence). V lost 3 bases, J lost 10 bases, and 10 bases lay in between. Treatment denoted: roughly 10-day PBMC culture with coronavirus spike peptide pools or control peptides (ViraFEST assay). Ahead of the COVID-19 pandemic (2011-2018), the CD4+ T cells of the unexposed donor were collected. Testing used SARS-CoV-2 S/N and four cold-coronavirus spikes on unexposed-donor CD4+ T cells, cells permitting. The sample belongs to a study of vaccination and CD4 T cells after COVID-19. The study's findings and limits: Nearly all convalescent vaccine-specific clones, 304 of 307, recognized only SARS-CoV-2 spike.

This rearrangement joins TRBV7-9 to TRBJ1-5; D unclear. Material for sequencing was CD4+ T cells from blood, cultured in vitro. The clonotype was recovered from a human donor in good health. CDR3 in DNA: TGTGCCAGCAGCTTTGACGGTCAACCCCAGCATTTT. It translates to CASSFDGQPQHF.